Below, 15 T cell receptor beta chains from the same sample are listed, as sequenced in a study of T cell repertoires in cytomegalovirus infection. In TCRdb, the reads were re-called with MiXCR into one record per CDR3 protein. The sample shows around 290,000 distinct CDR3 sequences, over 20% of them seen only once. Sequencing was done on a sample of PBMCs. The receptors stem from a human donor in good health (CMV status not recorded). Some clones in this sample may be carry-over from other donors' samples.

This clonotype was picked up a small number of times. This chain links TRBV7-2 with TRBJ2-5; TRBD2 aligns across 11 bases. The length of the CDR3 is 14 residues. Trimming took 4 bases from V and 4 from J; bases not matched to a gene: 2. Germline V lookup: CDR1 SGHTA, CDR2 FQGNSA. The DNA of the CDR3 is TGTGCCAGCAGCTATCTAGCGGGGGGAGAGACCCAGTACTTC. Protein sequence: CASSYLAGGETQYF. The full variable domain, in which reference TRBV7-2 and TRBJ2-5 provide the parts outside the CDR3, is GAGVSQSPSNKVTEKGKDVELRCDPISGHTALYWYRQSLGQGLEFLIYFQGNSAPDKSGLPSDRFSAERTGGSVSTLTIQRTQQEDSAVYLCASSYLAGGETQYFGPGTRLLVL.

This chain uses TRBV29-1 with TRBJ1-1; 9 bases align to TRBD1. V lost 6 bases and J lost 6; bases outside the gene matches: 11. In germline, CDR1 is SQVTM, CDR2 ANQGSEA. CDR3 size: 14 residues. The CDR3 coding sequence is TGCAGCGTGGTTACAGGGGGCCAAGTCTCTGAAGCTTTCTTT. This encodes CSVVTGGQVSEAFF.

The J gene is TRBJ2-7, the V gene TRBV30; no clear D. Germline V gene data show CDR1 as GTSNPN and CDR2 as SVGIG (reference sequence). This CDR3 has 15 residues. V shed 3 bases and J shed 0 bases, with 15 bases lying between them. For the CDR3, the DNA is TGTGCCTGGAGGTCGGGCAGGAGATACTCCTACGAGCAGTACTTC. Protein product: CAWRSGRRYSYEQYF. The full variable domain, in which reference TRBV30 and TRBJ2-7 provide the parts outside the CDR3, is SQTIHQWPATLVQPVGSPLSLECTVEGTSNPNLYWYRQAAGRGLQLLFYSVGIGQISSEVPQNLSASRPQDRQFILSSKKLLLSDSGFYLCAWRSGRRYSYEQYFGPGTRLTVT.

The chain joins TRBV20-1 to TRBJ1-2, with TRBD1 matching over 9 bases. Germline trimming cut 4 bases from V and 4 bases from J; bases unmatched to any gene: 10. From germline, CDR1 is DFQATT and CDR2 SNEGSKA (reference sequence). The CDR3 runs 15 residues. CDR3 sequence reads: CSATAGQGIFYGYTF. Written as DNA, the CDR3 is TGCAGTGCTACCGCGGGACAGGGCATCTTCTATGGCTACACCTTC.

In this sample, this clonotype turned up many times. This sequence joins TRBV6-6 and TRBJ1-3; TRBD1 might be the D (6 bases). The ends were cut back, 6 bases at V and 4 bases at J, with 19 bases in the middle. CDR1 is MNHNY, CDR2 SVGAGI, per germline (reference sequence). This CDR3 has 16 residues. The CDR3 spells CASRPRQVPPGNTIYF. As DNA, the CDR3 is TGTGCCAGCAGACCTCGACAGGTACCTCCAGGAAACACCATATATTTT.

This clonotype appeared a few times. CDR3 coding DNA: TGTGCCAGCAGAGAGACAGTATCCTACGAGCAGTACTTC. Its translation: CASRETVSYEQYF. V and J are TRBV6-2 or TRBV6-3 and TRBJ2-7; D might be TRBD1 (5 bases). V was trimmed by 6 bases and J by 1 base, leaving 10 bases between them. Germline CDR1 reads MNHEY; CDR2 reads SVGEGT. The CDR3 runs 13 residues.

The V and J genes are TRBV7-6 and TRBJ1-4, with D unclear. This CDR3 region has 10 residues. Deletions cut 3 bases from V and 8 bases from J, with 1 base between. Germline values: CDR1 SGHVS, CDR2 FNYEAQ. The CDR3 reads CASSLEKLFF. As DNA, the CDR3 is TGTGCCAGCAGCTTGGAAAAACTGTTTTTT.

The rearrangement joins TRBV7-9 to TRBJ1-2; 7 positions agree with TRBD1. Germline values: CDR1 SEHNR, CDR2 FQNEAQ (reference sequence). This CDR3 has 15 residues. Trimming removed 5 bases from V and 3 bases from J; junction bases left unmatched: 9. CDR3 nucleotides: TGTGCCAGCAGCCCGTGGACAGGAGGCGACTATGGCTACACCTTC. It is translated as CASSPWTGGDYGYTF.

The chain joins TRBV5-1 to TRBJ1-1; D is perhaps TRBD1 (6 bases). Trimming cost V 4 bases and J 4 bases, with 14 bases left between them. The CDR3 contains 14 residues. Germline V CDR1 and CDR2: SGHRS, YFSETQ. The chain's CDR3 is CASSAQGGSTEAFF. The CDR3 DNA follows: TGCGCCAGCAGCGCACAGGGAGGTTCCACTGAAGCTTTCTTT. The full variable domain, rest sourced from reference TRBV5-1 and TRBJ1-1, is KAGVTQTPRYLIKTRGQQVTLSCSPISGHRSVSWYQQTPGQGLQFLFEYFSETQRNKGNFPGRFSGRQFSNSRSEMNVSTLELGDSALYLCASSAQGGSTEAFFGQGTRLTVV.

This clonotype was seen a handful of times. The genes are TRBV18 and TRBJ1-6; no firm D call. Germline V lookup: CDR1 KGHSH, CDR2 LQKENI. The CDR3 is made up of 16 amino acids. V was cut by 3 bases and J by 7 bases, with 16 bases left in between. CDR3 region: CASSPSRAGGNSPLHF. CDR3 bases: TGTGCCAGCTCACCTTCTCGGGCAGGAGGCAATTCACCCCTCCACTTT.

This clonotype was counted between two and nine times. The V and J genes are TRBV5-8 and TRBJ1-4; unclear D gene. With 4 bases removed from V and 0 bases from J, the gap between germline ends came to 10 bases. Germline loops: CDR1 SGHTS, CDR2 YDEGEE. The CDR3 loop spans 15 amino acids. CDR3 sequence: CASSGGRSTNEKLFF. The CDR3 coding sequence is TGTGCCAGCAGCGGCGGGAGATCAACTAATGAAAAACTGTTTTTT.

The chain couples TRBV6-2 or TRBV6-3 to TRBJ1-1, with D unclear. The CDR3 contains 14 residues. V shed 2 bases and J shed 4 bases, with 11 bases lying between them. The germline CDR1 and CDR2 sequences are MNHEY and SVGEGT. As DNA, the CDR3 is TGTGCCAGCAGTTACCCCGGACGGGCCACTGAAGCTTTCTTT. Translation gives CASSYPGRATEAFF.

V is TRBV6-4 and J is TRBJ2-2; no reliable D call. The CDR3 covers 13 residues. Trimming stripped 3 bases from V and 0 bases from J, with 2 bases between. Germline V gene data show CDR1 as MRHNA and CDR2 as SNTAGT. CDR3 DNA sequence: TGTGCCAGCAGTGAAGCGAACACCGGGGAGCTGTTTTTT. Its translation: CASSEANTGELFF.

The chain joins TRBV15 to TRBJ2-2; 8 bases are a match to TRBD2. Trimming removed 1 base from V and 2 bases from J; junction bases left unmatched: 3. Germline lookup yields CDR1 LNHNV and CDR2 YYDKDF (reference sequence). The CDR3 has 16 residues. CDR3 amino acids: CATSRGAGGNTGELFF. CDR3 in DNA: TGTGCCACCAGCAGAGGGGCGGGAGGTAACACCGGGGAGCTGTTTTTT.

This clonotype was counted between two and nine times. This chain connects TRBV28 to TRBJ1-6; unclear D gene. V lost 1 base, J lost 7 bases, and 11 bases lay in between. The length of the CDR3 is 15 residues. Germline V gene data show CDR1 as MDHEN and CDR2 as SYDVKM. The CDR3 loop is CASSLFAVGNSPLHF. The DNA of the CDR3 is TGTGCCAGCAGTTTATTCGCGGTGGGGAATTCACCCCTCCACTTT. The full variable domain, in which reference TRBV28 and TRBJ1-6 provide the parts outside the CDR3, is DVKVTQSSRYLVKRTGEKVFLECVQDMDHENMFWYRQDPGLGLRLIYFSYDVKMKEKGDIPEGYSVSREKKERFSLILESASTNQTSMYLCASSLFAVGNSPLHFGNGTRLTVT.